One T cell receptor (beta chain) is described in this entry. What it binds is unknown. Individual cDNA molecules each carried unique molecular identifiers attached by the library. TCRdb fed the RACE reads into MiXCR, producing one record per CDR3 protein. The sample has roughly 50,000 distinct CDR3 sequences, approximately 9.9% seen once. The data stem from a study of human T cells and chemical hapten exposure. Study results and caveats: Relative to control repertoires, expanded TCRs gave rise to significantly more large CDR3 similarity clusters. Donors in the study had alopecia, meaning their immune response may differ from healthy people's. TCRs above 1 in 1000 frequency stayed constant with DPC sensitization.

Stated time point: patch test 3, about 24 weeks after DPC sensitization. Treatment of the sample: therapeutic diphenylcyclopropenone sensitization with weekly scalp DPC. The germline V gene has CDR1 LGHNA and CDR2 YNFKEQ. This CDR3 comprises 17 residues. Trimming took off 2 bases at V and 1 base at J, with 15 bases between the two ends. The sample here was whole blood, taken in connection with sensitization to the hapten diphenylcyclopropenone (DPC). The chain carries TRBV4-2 and TRBJ1-5; D might be TRBD1 (6 bases). The receptor comes from a woman aged 40 to 49 with alopecia areata. Some clones in this sample may be carry-over from other donors' samples. The DNA for the CDR3 is TGTGCCAGCAGCCAAATACAGGGTAGGAACAGCAATCAGCCCCAGCATTTT. Translated: CASSQIQGRNSNQPQHF.